This T cell receptor beta chain was retrieved from a study of beta chain features in type 1 diabetes (dated by TCRdb to 2016 to 2019). At the level of the whole study: No differences in mean age, gender distribution, total cell number or subset yield were found between patients and healthy donors. A total of some 110 million sorted cells were examined across all samples, and the number of cells per subset was strongly correlated with RNA yield. Naive and central memory subsets were obtained from all 30 or so donors, but regulatory and stem cell-like memory subsets were isolated from only 8 patients and roughly 8 healthy donors. In the study, recently diagnosed type 1 diabetes patients and matched healthy donors were compared on the TCRB repertoires of their sorted circulating CD4+ T cell subsets.

Each donor gave one peripheral blood draw, around 0.12 L on average, collected into heparinised tubes. Naive, central memory, regulatory and stem cell-like memory CD4+ T cells were sorted on a BD FACSAria II using a panel including CD45RO, CCR7, CD25, CD127, CD95 and CD27. Purity was above 95% for every sorted population. Right away, PBMCs were isolated by Lymphoprep density gradient centrifugation and were stained directly, with no culture step. Samples were stained and sorted in pairs, with one healthy donor and one patient per experiment, so that batch effects were minimized. The germline V gene gives CDR1 as MGHDK and CDR2 as SYGVNS. V gives up 4 bases and J gives up 9 bases, and the segment between their germline ends measures 25 bases. The CDR3 spans 17 residues, from the cysteine through the phenylalanine. The kept DNA is CDR3 alone, 51 bases in frame from the first base. What the authors observed across the whole study: At VDJ recombination sites, patients with type 1 diabetes made fewer insertions and deleted more nucleotides, a pattern implying thymic rearrangement abnormalities. Because cDNA was sequenced instead of genomic DNA, activated cells with high expression could be over-represented, although the groups did not differ in activation or CD3 levels. Naive, central memory and regulatory TCRB repertoires appeared to be more alike among patients than among healthy donors. PCR may preferentially amplify shorter templates, but because patient and control samples were amplified and corrected together, any resulting skew would affect both groups equally. In all four CD4+ subsets, TCRB CDR3 length was moderately but significantly shorter in type 1 diabetes patients. HLA sub-analyses involved small numbers of individuals, so any influence of HLA type on TCRB rearrangement remained unresolved.

The entire isolated RNA was reverse transcribed using the High Capacity cDNA Reverse Transcription Kit, and thus expressed TCRB transcripts were sequenced. Deep immunoSEQ sequencing was applied to naive, central memory and regulatory T cell samples, giving an average of roughly 3.6 million total reads per sample. Sorted cells were lysed in RLT buffer, and RNA was extracted using DNase-treated RNeasy Micro or Mini kits according to cell number. To prevent cross-contamination, every cell subset was processed on its own, while patient and healthy donor samples were processed together. Using the immunoSEQ multiplex PCR, TCRB sequences were amplified from cDNA into 87-bp fragments spanning the CDR3 region. Sequencing of the amplicons was performed on the Illumina HiSeq platform. On the study's bioinformatics: PCR bias was computationally corrected using synthetic template baselines, reads within Hamming distance 2 were collapsed, and singletons that could not be merged were discarded. Reads were aligned against IMGT so that V, D and J genes, CDR3 length and insertions or deletions at six rearrangement sites could be assigned. Within each subset, clonotype counts were normalized to the number of sorted cells before true diversity and Gini coefficients were calculated with the tcR R package. The overlap coefficient, calculated on TCRB nucleotide sequences, was used to quantify repertoire sharing. Out-of-frame TCRB sequences from naive cells were analyzed to stand in for the pre-selection repertoire. TCRdb obtained this table from immuneACCESS and retained in-frame rearrangements with V and J assigned. These tables miss some clones; where compared with another copy, unresolved V genes account for less than half of the shortfall, and the remainder is unexplained. D and trimming come from the DNA, and the V and J calls and clone size come from that table. The sample table lists a few hundred thousand clones, approximately 15% of them with a count of one. Approximately 0.015% of the sample is in the top ten clones.

A note on this clone: The antigen it recognizes is unknown. No base qualities exist here, and no much larger clone lies one base off it.

The sample taken for sequencing was naive CD4+ T cells from blood. In light of the paper, this sample's cell subset or site label describes: true naive CD4+ T cells. Here the chain combines TRBV25-1 and TRBJ2-1; a tentative D match to TRBD2 spans 7 bases. The sequence came from a man between 18 and 29 years old with type 1 diabetes. CDR3 reads: CASSGESGGTLGGEQFF. The bases read TGTGCCAGCAGTGGAGAATCGGGAGGCACCTTAGGGGGTGAGCAGTTCTTC.